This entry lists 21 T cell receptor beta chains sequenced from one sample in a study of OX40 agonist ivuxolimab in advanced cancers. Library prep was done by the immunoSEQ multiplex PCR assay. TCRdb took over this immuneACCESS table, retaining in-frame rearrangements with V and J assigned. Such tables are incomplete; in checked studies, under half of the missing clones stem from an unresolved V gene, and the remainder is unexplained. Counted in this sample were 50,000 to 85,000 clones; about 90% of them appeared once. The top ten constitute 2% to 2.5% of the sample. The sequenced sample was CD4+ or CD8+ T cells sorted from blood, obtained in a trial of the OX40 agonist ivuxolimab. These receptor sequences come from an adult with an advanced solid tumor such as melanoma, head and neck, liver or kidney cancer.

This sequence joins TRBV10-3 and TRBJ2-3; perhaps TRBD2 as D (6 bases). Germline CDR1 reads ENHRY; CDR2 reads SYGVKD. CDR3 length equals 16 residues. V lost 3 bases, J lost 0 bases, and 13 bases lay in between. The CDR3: CAISDPGLASTDTQYF. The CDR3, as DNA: TGTGCCATCAGTGATCCCGGGCTAGCGAGCACAGATACGCAGTATTTT.

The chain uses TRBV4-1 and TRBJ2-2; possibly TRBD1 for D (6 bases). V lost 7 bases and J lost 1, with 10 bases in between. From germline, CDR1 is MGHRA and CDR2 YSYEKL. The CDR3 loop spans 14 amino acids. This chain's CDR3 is CASTSGQNTGELFF. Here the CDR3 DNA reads TGCGCCAGCACTTCGGGACAGAACACCGGGGAGCTGTTTTTT.

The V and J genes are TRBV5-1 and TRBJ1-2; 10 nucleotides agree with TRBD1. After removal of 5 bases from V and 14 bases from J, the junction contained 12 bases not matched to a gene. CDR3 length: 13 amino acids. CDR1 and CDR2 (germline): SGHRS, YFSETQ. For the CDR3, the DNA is TGCGCCAGCAGTTCCGGGACAGGGGATCTCAGGACCTTC. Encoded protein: CASSSGTGDLRTF.

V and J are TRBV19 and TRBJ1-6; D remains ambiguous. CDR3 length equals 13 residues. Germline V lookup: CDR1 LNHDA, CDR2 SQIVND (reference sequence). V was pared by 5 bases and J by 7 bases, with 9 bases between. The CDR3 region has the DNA TGTGCCAGTAGTGCCGCCGGGAATTCACCCCTCCACTTT. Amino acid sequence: CASSAAGNSPLHF.

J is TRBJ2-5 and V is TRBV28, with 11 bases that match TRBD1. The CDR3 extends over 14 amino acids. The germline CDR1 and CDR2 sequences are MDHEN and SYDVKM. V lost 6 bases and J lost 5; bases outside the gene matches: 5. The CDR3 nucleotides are TGTGCCAGCAGCCCGGACAGGGGGCGCGAGACCCAGTACTTC. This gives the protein CASSPDRGRETQYF.

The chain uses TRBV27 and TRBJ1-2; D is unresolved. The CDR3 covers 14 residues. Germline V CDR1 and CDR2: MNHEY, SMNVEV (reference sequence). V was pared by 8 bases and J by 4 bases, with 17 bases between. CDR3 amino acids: CASGPLTLGYGYTF. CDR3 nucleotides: TGTGCCAGCGGCCCCCTAACTCTAGGCTATGGCTACACCTTC.

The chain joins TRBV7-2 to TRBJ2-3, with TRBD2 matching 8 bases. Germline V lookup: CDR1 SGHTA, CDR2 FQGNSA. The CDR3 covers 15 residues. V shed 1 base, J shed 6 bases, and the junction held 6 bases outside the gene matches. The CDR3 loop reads CASSLEEREFDTQYF. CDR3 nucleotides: TGTGCCAGCAGCTTAGAAGAGCGGGAGTTCGATACGCAGTATTTT.

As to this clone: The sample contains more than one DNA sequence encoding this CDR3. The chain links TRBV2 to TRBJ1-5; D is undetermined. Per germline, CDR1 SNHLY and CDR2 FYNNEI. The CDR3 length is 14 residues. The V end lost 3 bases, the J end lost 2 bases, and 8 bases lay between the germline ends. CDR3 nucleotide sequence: TGTGCCAGCAGTGATTCCACGGGCAATCAGCCCCAGCATTTT. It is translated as CASSDSTGNQPQHF. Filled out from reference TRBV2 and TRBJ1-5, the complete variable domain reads EPEVTQTPSHQVTQMGQEVILRCVPISNHLYFYWYRQILGQKVEFLVSFYNNEISEKSEIFDDQFSVERPDGSNFTLKIRSTKLEDSAMYFCASSDSTGNQPQHFGDGTRLSIL.

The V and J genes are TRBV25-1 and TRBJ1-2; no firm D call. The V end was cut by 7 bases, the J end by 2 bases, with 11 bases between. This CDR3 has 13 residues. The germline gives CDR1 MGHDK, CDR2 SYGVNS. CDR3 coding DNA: TGTGCCAGCAATTCAGGTTTGAACTATGGCTACACCTTC. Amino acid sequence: CASNSGLNYGYTF.

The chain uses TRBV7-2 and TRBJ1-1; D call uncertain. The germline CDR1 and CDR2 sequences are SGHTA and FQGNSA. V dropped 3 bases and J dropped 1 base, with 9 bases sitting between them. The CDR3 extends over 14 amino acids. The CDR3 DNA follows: TGTGCCAGCAGCTTTGAGGCGAGGAACACTGAAGCTTTCTTT. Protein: CASSFEARNTEAFF.

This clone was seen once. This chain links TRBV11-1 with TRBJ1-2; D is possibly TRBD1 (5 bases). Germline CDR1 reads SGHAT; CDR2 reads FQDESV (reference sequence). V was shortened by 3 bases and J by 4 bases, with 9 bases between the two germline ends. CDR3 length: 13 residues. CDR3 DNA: TGTGCCAGCAGCTTTGGCGACAGCTATGGCTACACCTTC. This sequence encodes CASSFGDSYGYTF.

This chain's CDR3 is CAYTPADNYGYTF. The CDR3 coding sequence is TGTGCCTACACGCCGGCGGATAACTATGGCTACACCTTC. The V call is TRBV19, the J call TRBJ1-2, with D uncertain. Trimming shortened V by 11 bases and J by 1 base, and 14 bases separated the two germline ends. There are 13 residues in the CDR3. Germline CDR1 LNHDA, CDR2 SQIVND (reference sequence).

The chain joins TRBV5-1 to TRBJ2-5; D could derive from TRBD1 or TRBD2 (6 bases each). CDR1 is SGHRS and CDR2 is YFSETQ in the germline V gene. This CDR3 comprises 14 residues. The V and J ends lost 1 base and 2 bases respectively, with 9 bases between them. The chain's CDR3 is CASSLKGGQETQYF. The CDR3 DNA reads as TGCGCCAGCAGCTTGAAGGGGGGACAAGAGACCCAGTACTTC.

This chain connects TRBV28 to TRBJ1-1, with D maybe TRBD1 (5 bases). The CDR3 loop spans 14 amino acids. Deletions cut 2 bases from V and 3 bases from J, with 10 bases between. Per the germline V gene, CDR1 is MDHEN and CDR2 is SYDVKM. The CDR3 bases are TGTGCCAGCAGTTTAATCGGAGGGGACACTGAAGCTTTCTTT. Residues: CASSLIGGDTEAFF.

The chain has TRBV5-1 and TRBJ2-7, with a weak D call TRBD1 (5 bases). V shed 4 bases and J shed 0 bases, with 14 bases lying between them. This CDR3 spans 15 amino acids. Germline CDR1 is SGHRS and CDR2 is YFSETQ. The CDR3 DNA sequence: TGCGCCAGCAGCCGCTCCCGACAGAACTCCTACGAGCAGTACTTC. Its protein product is CASSRSRQNSYEQYF.

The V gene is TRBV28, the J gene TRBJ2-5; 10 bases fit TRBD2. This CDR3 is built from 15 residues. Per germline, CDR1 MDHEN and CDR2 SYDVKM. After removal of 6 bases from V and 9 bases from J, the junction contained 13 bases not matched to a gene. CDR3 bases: TGTGCCAGCAGCGTAGCGGGAGGTATCGAGGGGGCCCAGTACTTC. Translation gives CASSVAGGIEGAQYF.

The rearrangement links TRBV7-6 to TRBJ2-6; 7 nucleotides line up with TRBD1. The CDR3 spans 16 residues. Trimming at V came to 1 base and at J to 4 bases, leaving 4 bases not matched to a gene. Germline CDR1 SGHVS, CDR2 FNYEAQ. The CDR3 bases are TGTGCCAGCAGCTTAGGACAGGGAACCGGGGCCAACGTCCTGACTTTC. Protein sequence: CASSLGQGTGANVLTF. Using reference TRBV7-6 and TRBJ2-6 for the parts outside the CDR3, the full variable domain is GAGVSQSPRYKVTKRGQDVALRCDPISGHVSLYWYRQALGQGPEFLTYFNYEAQQDKSGLPNDRFSAERPEGSISTLTIQRTEQRDSAMYRCASSLGQGTGANVLTFGAGSRLTVL.

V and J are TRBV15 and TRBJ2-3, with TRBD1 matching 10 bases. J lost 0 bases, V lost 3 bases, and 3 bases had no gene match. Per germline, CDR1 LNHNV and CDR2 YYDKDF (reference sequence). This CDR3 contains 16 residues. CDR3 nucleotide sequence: TGTGCCACCAGCAGGGACAGGGGGGCTAGCACAGATACGCAGTATTTT. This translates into CATSRDRGASTDTQYF.

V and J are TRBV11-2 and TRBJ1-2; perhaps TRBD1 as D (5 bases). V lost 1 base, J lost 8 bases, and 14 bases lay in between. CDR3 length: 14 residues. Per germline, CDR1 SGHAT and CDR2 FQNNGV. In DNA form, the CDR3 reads TGTGCCAGCAGCTTAGGAAGGGGCACTCACGGCTACACCTTC. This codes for CASSLGRGTHGYTF. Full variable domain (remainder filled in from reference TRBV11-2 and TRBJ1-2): EAGVAQSPRYKIIEKRQSVAFWCNPISGHATLYWYQQILGQGPKLLIQFQNNGVVDDSQLPKDRFSAERLKGVDSTLKIQPAKLEDSAVYLCASSLGRGTHGYTFGSGTRLTVV.

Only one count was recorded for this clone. The CDR3: CASSSQGLGRTGELFF. DNA of the CDR3: TGTGCCAGCTCCAGCCAGGGCCTTGGACGGACCGGGGAGCTGTTTTTT. The chain carries TRBV28 and TRBJ2-2; a possible D gene is TRBD1 (5 bases). Germline lookup yields CDR1 MDHEN and CDR2 SYDVKM. V was pared by 8 bases and J by 5 bases, with 21 bases between. The CDR3 runs 16 residues.

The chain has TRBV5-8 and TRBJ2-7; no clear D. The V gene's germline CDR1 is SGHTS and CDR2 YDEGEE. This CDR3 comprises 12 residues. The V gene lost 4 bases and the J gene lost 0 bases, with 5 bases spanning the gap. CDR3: CASSPSSYEQYF. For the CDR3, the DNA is TGTGCCAGCAGCCCCAGCTCCTACGAGCAGTACTTC.